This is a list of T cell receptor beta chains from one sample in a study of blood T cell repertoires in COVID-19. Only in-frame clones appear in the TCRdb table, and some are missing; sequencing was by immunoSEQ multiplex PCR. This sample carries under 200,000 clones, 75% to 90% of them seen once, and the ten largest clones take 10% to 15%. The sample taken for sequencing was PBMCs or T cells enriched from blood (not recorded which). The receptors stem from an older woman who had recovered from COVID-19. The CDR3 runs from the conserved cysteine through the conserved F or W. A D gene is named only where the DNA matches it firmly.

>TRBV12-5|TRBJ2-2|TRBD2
CASGLVAGENTGELFF
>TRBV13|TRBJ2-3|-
CASSPDRRSTDTQYF
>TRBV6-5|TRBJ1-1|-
CASSYPVQGTEAFF
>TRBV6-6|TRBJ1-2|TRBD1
CASSYTDRGYGYTF
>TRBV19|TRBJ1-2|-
CASRITTGTNHGYTF
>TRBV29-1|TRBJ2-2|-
CSVFITGTRNTGELFF
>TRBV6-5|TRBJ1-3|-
CASSNSRAYSGNTIYF
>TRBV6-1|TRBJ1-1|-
CASSEASGARYTEAFF
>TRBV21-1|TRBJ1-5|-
CASSKRTGSNQPQHF
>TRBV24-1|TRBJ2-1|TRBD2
CATGTSYNEQFF
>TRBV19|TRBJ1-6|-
CASSIGRRVDSPLHF
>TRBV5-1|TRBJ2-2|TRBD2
CASSIGTSDTGELFF
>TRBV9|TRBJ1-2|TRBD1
CASSVRGTGGRNGYTF
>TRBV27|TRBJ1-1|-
CASSFLGGRNTEAFF
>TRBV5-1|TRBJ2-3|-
CASSLALGVGDTQYF
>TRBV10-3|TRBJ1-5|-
CAISAYQPQHF
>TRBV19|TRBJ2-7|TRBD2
CASSIALAGYSYEQYF
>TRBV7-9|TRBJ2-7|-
CASSLAANYEQYF
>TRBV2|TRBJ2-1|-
CASSVVGVNNEQFF
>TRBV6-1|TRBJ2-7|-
CASSELLGNLDIEGDEQYF
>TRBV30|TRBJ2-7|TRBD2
CAWSFAGVVREQYF
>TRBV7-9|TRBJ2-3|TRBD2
CASSRAGGEADTQYF
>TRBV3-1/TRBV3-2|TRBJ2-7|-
CASSQVVSGSYEQYF
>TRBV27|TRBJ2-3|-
CASSLYRGRMPVDTQYF
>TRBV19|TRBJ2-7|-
CASSRTGPSYEQYF
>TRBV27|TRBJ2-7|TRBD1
CASRLRDRASEQYF
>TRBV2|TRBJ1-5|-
CASKGQSMQPQHF
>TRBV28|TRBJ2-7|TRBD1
CASSFARQGYEQYF
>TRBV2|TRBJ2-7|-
CASNYRANEQYF
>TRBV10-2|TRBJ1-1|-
CASSGPPGQSTEAFF
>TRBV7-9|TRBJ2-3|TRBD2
CASSLGSSGGTDTQYF
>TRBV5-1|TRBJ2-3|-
CASSLGQFTDTQYF
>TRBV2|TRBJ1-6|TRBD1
CASSRDSAINSPLHF
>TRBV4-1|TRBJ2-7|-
CASKSQGSSYEQYF
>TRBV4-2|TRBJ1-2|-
CASSQAQSGYGYTF
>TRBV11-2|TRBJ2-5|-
CASSFWAGITQETQYF
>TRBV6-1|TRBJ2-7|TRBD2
CASSDGLGGGPREQYF
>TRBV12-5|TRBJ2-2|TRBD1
CASGLAGQLNTGELFF
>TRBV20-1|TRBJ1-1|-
CSVTIQGSAFF
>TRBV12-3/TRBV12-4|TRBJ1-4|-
CASSLNGNEKLFF
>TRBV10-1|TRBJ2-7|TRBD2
CATRGSGRSNEQYF
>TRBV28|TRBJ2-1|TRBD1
CASSLWGQGPLGGQFF
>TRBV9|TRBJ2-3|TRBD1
CASSVGRTGVLTDTQYF
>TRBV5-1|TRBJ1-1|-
CASSSIEQGENTEAFF
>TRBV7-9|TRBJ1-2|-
CATTRQVLSGYTF
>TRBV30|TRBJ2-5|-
CAWSRRERETQYF
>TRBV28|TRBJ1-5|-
CASSTPTEPQHF
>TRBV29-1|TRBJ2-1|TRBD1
CSVSVGTGGVGEQFF
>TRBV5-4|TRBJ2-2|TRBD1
CASSFRLGQGNTGELFF
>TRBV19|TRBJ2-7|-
CASSMGPTYRESYEQYF